The clone carrying this T cell receptor beta chain was observed a handful of times. Its antigen remains unidentified. The data belong to a study of cytotoxic CD8 clonotypes in ibrutinib-treated CLL. The study, taken as a whole, reports: Once treatment began, public clonotypes, which were uncommon, contracted or stayed stable.

This CDR3 has 13 amino acids. Germline-derived CDR1 and CDR2 are SGDLS and YYNGEE. Deletions cut 4 bases from V and 6 bases from J, with 8 bases between. The assay was immunoSEQ multiplex PCR, and TCRdb's table has in-frame clones only and misses some. Of about 140,000 clones listed, around 82% are singletons. Source: PBMCs, taken after 36 months of ibrutinib treatment. The V call is TRBV9, the J call TRBJ1-6; D is ambiguous. The receptor was derived from a human donor with chronic lymphocytic leukemia. The CDR3 DNA reads TGTGCCAGCAGCCCTGAGATTAATTCACCCCTCCACTTT. This encodes CASSPEINSPLHF.